This T cell receptor beta chain was sequenced during a study of shared clonotypes between healthy human individuals. Study-wide results and caveats: Clonotypes not shared had lower generation probabilities than those common to all four donors.

CDR1 is MNHEY, CDR2 SMNVEV, per germline (reference sequence). Trimming pared 1 base from V and 4 bases from J, leaving 19 bases between. This CDR3 region has 17 residues. Using immunoSEQ multiplex PCR, the repertoire was profiled, and TCRdb retains in-frame clones only, with some absent. Of around 2,100,000 clones in the sample, approximately 94% were seen once. The naive CD8 subset, CD45RO-negative cells positively selected for CCR7, excluded terminally differentiated effector memory CD45RA+ cells. Regarding this clone: What it recognizes is unknown.

V is TRBV27 and J is TRBJ1-2; tentative D call: TRBD1 (5 bases). Input material: naive CD8+ T cells sorted from blood. This clonotype was obtained from a man between 18 and 35 years old in good health. CDR3 protein: CASSLFSGQGLGYGYTF. For the CDR3, the DNA is TGTGCCAGCAGTTTATTCTCAGGCCAGGGCTTAGGCTATGGCTACACCTTC.